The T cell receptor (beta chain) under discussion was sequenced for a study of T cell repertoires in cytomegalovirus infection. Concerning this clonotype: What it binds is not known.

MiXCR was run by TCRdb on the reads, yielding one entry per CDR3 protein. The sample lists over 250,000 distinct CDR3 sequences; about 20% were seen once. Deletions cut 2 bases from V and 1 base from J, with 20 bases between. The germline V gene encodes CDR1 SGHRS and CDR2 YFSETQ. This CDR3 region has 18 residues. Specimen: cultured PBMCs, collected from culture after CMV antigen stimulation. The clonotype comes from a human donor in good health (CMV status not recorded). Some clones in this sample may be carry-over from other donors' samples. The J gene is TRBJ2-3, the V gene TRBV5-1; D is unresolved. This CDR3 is CASSFRAGPSLGTDTQYF. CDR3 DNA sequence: TGCGCCAGCAGCTTTCGGGCAGGTCCTTCTCTCGGCACAGATACGCAGTATTTT. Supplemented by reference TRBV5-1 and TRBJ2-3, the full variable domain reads KAGVTQTPRYLIKTRGQQVTLSCSPISGHRSVSWYQQTPGQGLQFLFEYFSETQRNKGNFPGRFSGRQFSNSRSEMNVSTLELGDSALYLCASSFRAGPSLGTDTQYFGPGTRLTVL.